The clone carrying this TCR beta chain was counted a single time. Other DNA sequences of this sample code for an identical CDR3. The protocol was immunoSEQ multiplex PCR, while the TCRdb copy is restricted to in-frame clones and leaves out a portion. The data contain over a million clones, about 80% of them seen just once; the ten biggest clones take up roughly 0.56%. The germline V and J ends were trimmed by 0 bases and 4 bases, with 4 bases remaining between them. The germline gives CDR1 SGHRS, CDR2 YFSETQ. The CDR3 loop spans 12 amino acids. The data belong to a study of shared clonotypes between healthy human individuals.

The sequenced sample consisted of memory CD4+ T cells from PBMCs. Stated subset: CD45RA-negative fraction. The origin of this receptor is a young man in good health. Some clones in this sample may be carry-over from other donors' samples. The V and J genes are TRBV5-1 and TRBJ1-2; D is ambiguous. The CDR3, as DNA: TGCGCCAGCAGCTTGGGTTCCTATGGCTACACCTTC. Translated, it gives CASSLGSYGYTF.